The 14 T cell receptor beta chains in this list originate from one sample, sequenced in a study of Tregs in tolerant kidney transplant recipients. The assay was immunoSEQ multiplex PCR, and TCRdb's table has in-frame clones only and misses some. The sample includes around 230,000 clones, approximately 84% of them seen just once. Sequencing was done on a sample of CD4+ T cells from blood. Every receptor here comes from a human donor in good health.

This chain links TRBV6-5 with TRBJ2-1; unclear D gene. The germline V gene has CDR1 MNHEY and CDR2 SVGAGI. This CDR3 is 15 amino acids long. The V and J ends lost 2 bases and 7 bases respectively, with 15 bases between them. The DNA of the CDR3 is TGTGCCAGCAGTTACCGCAGGAAGGATGTGAATGAGCAGTTCTTC. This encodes CASSYRRKDVNEQFF.

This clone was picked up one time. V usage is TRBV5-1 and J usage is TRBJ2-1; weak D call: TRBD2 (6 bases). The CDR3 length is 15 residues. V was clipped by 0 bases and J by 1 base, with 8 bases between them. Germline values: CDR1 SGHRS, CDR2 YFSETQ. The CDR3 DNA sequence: TGCGCCAGCAGCTTGGTCGGGAGTTCCTACAATGAGCAGTTCTTC. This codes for CASSLVGSSYNEQFF.

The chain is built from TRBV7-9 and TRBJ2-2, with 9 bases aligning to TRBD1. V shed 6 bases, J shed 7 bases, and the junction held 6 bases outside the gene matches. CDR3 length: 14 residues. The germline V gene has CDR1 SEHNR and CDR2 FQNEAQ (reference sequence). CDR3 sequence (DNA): TGTGCCAGCAGTTCGGACAGGGGCAGCGGGGAGCTGTTTTTT. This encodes CASSSDRGSGELFF.

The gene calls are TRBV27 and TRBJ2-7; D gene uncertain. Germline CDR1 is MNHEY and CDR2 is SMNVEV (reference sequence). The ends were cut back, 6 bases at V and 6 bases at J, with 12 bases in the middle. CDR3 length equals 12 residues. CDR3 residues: CASRRRVGEQYF. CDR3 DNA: TGTGCCAGCAGGCGTCGGGTTGGCGAGCAGTACTTC.

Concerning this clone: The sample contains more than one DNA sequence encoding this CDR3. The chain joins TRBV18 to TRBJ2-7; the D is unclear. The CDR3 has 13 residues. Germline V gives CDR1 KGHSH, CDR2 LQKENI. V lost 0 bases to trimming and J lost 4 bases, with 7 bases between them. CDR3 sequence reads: CASSPPGSYEQYF. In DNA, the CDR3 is TGTGCCAGCTCACCACCAGGGTCGTACGAGCAGTACTTC.

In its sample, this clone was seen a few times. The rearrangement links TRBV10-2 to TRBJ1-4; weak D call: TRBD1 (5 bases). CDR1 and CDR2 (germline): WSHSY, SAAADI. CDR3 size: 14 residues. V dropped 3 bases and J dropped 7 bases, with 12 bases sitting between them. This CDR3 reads CASSDKGWGEKLFF. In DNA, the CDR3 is TGCGCCAGCAGTGATAAGGGGTGGGGTGAAAAACTGTTTTTT.

The CDR3 nucleotides are TGTGCCAGCAGCTTAGCGGGAGGATGGGTGACCCAGTACTTC. As protein: CASSLAGGWVTQYF. V and J are TRBV7-8 and TRBJ2-5; tentative D call: TRBD2 (6 bases). The CDR3 length is 14 residues. Deletions cut 0 bases from V and 7 bases from J, with 12 bases between. The germline V gene encodes CDR1 SGHVS and CDR2 FQNEAQ. Together with reference TRBV7-8 and TRBJ2-5, the CDR3 gives the full variable domain: GAGVSQSPRYKVAKRGQDVALRCDPISGHVSLFWYQQALGQGPEFLTYFQNEAQLDKSGLPSDRFFAERPEGSVSTLKIQRTQQEDSAVYLCASSLAGGWVTQYFGPGTRLLVL.

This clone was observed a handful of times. CDR3 region: CASSLDSVNVGSNQPQHF. The CDR3 DNA follows: TGTGCCAGCAGCTTAGACTCTGTTAATGTAGGTAGCAATCAGCCCCAGCATTTT. The V gene is TRBV7-9, the J gene TRBJ1-5, with D uncertain. The CDR3 extends over 18 amino acids. V lost 1 base to trimming and J lost 0 bases, with 16 bases between them. Per germline, CDR1 SEHNR and CDR2 FQNEAQ (reference sequence).

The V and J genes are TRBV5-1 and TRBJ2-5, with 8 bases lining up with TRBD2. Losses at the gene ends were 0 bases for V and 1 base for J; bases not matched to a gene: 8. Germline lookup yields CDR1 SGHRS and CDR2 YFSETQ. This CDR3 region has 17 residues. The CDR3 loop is CASSLAAGSGGQETQYF. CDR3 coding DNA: TGCGCCAGCAGCTTGGCGGCTGGGAGCGGGGGCCAAGAGACCCAGTACTTC.

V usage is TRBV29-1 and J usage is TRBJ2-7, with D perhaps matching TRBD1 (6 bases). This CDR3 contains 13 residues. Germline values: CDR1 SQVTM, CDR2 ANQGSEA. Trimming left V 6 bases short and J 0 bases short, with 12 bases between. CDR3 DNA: TGCAGCGTCTACCGGGACACCTCCTACGAGCAGTACTTC. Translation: CSVYRDTSYEQYF.

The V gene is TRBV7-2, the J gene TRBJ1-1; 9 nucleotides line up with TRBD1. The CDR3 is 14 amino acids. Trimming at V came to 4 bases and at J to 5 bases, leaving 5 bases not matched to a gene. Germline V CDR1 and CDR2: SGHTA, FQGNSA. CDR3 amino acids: CASSSDRGRTEAFF. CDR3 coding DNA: TGTGCCAGCAGCTCTGACAGGGGGAGAACTGAAGCTTTCTTT.

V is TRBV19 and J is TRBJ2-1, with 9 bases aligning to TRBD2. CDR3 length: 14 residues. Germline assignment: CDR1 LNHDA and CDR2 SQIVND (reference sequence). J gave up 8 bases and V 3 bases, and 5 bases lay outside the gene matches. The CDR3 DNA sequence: TGTGCCAGTAGTATTAGCGGGAGCGTCGATGAGCAGTTCTTC. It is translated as CASSISGSVDEQFF.

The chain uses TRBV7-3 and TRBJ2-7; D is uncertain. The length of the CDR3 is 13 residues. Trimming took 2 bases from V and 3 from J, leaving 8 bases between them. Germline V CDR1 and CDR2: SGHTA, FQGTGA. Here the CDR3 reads CASSLGLDYEQYF. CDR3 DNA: TGTGCCAGCAGCTTAGGTCTAGACTACGAGCAGTACTTC.

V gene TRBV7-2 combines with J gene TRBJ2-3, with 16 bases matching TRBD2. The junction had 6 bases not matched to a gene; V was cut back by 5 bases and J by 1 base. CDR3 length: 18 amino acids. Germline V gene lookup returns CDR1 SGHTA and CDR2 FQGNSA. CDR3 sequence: CASSGGLAGGPRTDTQYF. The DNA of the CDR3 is TGTGCCAGCAGCGGGGGACTAGCGGGAGGGCCTCGCACAGATACGCAGTATTTT. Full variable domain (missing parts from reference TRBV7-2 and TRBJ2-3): GAGVSQSPSNKVTEKGKDVELRCDPISGHTALYWYRQSLGQGLEFLIYFQGNSAPDKSGLPSDRFSAERTGGSVSTLTIQRTQQEDSAVYLCASSGGLAGGPRTDTQYFGPGTRLTVL.